These 29 T cell receptor beta chains were sequenced from one sample in a study of CD8+CD57+ T cells in acquired aplastic anemia. CDR3 and TCR beta VDJ profiling relied on a genomic DNA template. TCRdb re-analysed the reads in MiXCR, keeping a single row per CDR3 protein. The sample records 200,000 or so distinct CDR3 sequences, 64% being singletons. Sequenced input: sorted CD4+, CD8+, or CD8+CD57+ T cells (not recorded which) from PBMCs. These receptors originate from a human donor with severe aplastic anemia or a healthy control (not recorded which).

The sample holds many counts of this clonotype. The chain combines TRBV13 with TRBJ2-5; D is possibly TRBD1 or TRBD2 (5 bases each). CDR1 is PRHDT, CDR2 FYEKMQ, per germline (reference sequence). The V end lost 3 bases, the J end lost 1 base, and 12 bases lay between the germline ends. The CDR3 consists of 15 residues. The CDR3 nucleotides are TGTGCCAGCAGCTTGGCGGGTGGGGCCCAAGAGACCCAGTACTTC. It encodes CASSLAGGAQETQYF.

The chain carries TRBV7-9 and TRBJ2-7; 7 bases fit TRBD1. CDR1 is SEHNR, CDR2 FQNEAQ, per germline (reference sequence). Trimming took 5 bases from V and 2 from J; bases not matched to a gene: 12. The CDR3 runs 16 residues. CDR3 nucleotide sequence: TGTGCCAGCAGCGACGACCCGGGACAGACGACCTACGAGCAGTACTTC. This sequence encodes CASSDDPGQTTYEQYF. Full variable domain (remainder filled in from reference TRBV7-9 and TRBJ2-7): DTGVSQNPRHKITKRGQNVTFRCDPISEHNRLYWYRQTLGQGPEFLTYFQNEAQLEKSRLLSDRFSAERPKGSFSTLEIQRTEQGDSAMYLCASSDDPGQTTYEQYFGPGTRLTVT.

This sequence joins TRBV5-5 and TRBJ1-1; D not resolved. Germline CDR1 reads SGHKS; CDR2 reads YYEKEE (reference sequence). The CDR3 covers 13 residues. Trimming removed 4 bases from V and 3 bases from J, with 10 bases in between. The CDR3 sequence is CASSAPRDTEAFF. CDR3 DNA sequence: TGTGCCAGCAGCGCTCCCCGGGACACTGAAGCTTTCTTT.

V gene TRBV10-2 combines with J gene TRBJ1-2; 9 bases agree with TRBD1. The CDR3 is 15 residues long. V lost 2 bases and J lost 6; bases outside the gene matches: 7. Germline V gives CDR1 WSHSY, CDR2 SAAADI. The CDR3 bases are TGCGCCAGCAGTGAGCCGGGTCGACAGGGGGATGGCTACACCTTC. This translates into CASSEPGRQGDGYTF.

The genes are TRBV29-1 and TRBJ2-7; D is unresolved. The CDR3 contains 12 residues. Germline assignment: CDR1 SQVTM and CDR2 ANQGSEA. Trimming stripped 5 bases from V and 4 bases from J, with 12 bases between. The CDR3 is CSVFGSRYEQYF. CDR3 coding DNA: TGCAGCGTTTTCGGTAGTCGGTACGAGCAGTACTTC.

The V and J genes are TRBV7-9 and TRBJ2-7; 13 positions agree with TRBD2. Trimming took 1 base from V and 7 from J; bases not matched to a gene: 7. Germline V CDR1 and CDR2: SEHNR, FQNEAQ (reference sequence). CDR3 length: 16 amino acids. The CDR3 nucleotides are TGTGCCAGCAGCTTAGGGCCGGGACTAGCGGGGCGAGAGCAGTACTTC. This translates into CASSLGPGLAGREQYF. Full variable domain (remainder filled in from reference TRBV7-9 and TRBJ2-7): DTGVSQNPRHKITKRGQNVTFRCDPISEHNRLYWYRQTLGQGPEFLTYFQNEAQLEKSRLLSDRFSAERPKGSFSTLEIQRTEQGDSAMYLCASSLGPGLAGREQYFGPGTRLTVT.

The sample holds a few counts of this clonotype. CDR3 protein: CASSRRGSSYEQYF. CDR3 nucleotide sequence: TGTGCCAGCAGTCGCAGGGGGAGCTCCTACGAGCAGTACTTC. The chain links TRBV7-9 to TRBJ2-7; 7 positions agree with TRBD1. Per germline, CDR1 SEHNR and CDR2 FQNEAQ (reference sequence). The CDR3 is 14 amino acids. Trimming took 6 bases from V and 0 from J; bases not matched to a gene: 5.

This clonotype was recorded many times. The CDR3 is CASSLVHSYTF. In DNA, the CDR3 is TGTGCCAGCAGTTTGGTGCATAGCTACACCTTC. This chain joins TRBV28 and TRBJ1-2; D unresolved. Trimming cost V 3 bases and J 9 bases, with 8 bases left between them. Per the germline V gene, CDR1 is MDHEN and CDR2 is SYDVKM. CDR3 length: 11 amino acids.

The CDR3 sequence: CASSLGAGNTEAFF. CDR3 nucleotide sequence: TGTGCCAGCAGCTTAGGAGCCGGGAACACTGAAGCTTTCTTT. The rearrangement joins TRBV7-8 to TRBJ1-1; D uncertain. Trimming stripped 1 base from V and 1 base from J, with 7 bases between. In germline, CDR1 is SGHVS, CDR2 FQNEAQ. The length of the CDR3 is 14 residues.

There are many counts of this clonotype. The genes are TRBV9 and TRBJ2-5; D not resolved. V was pared by 3 bases and J by 3 bases, with 6 bases between. This CDR3 is 12 amino acids long. Germline V gene lookup returns CDR1 SGDLS and CDR2 YYNGEE. As DNA, the CDR3 is TGTGCCAGCAGCGGGCTGGAAGAGACCCAGTACTTC. Amino acids: CASSGLEETQYF.

J is TRBJ2-3 and V is TRBV10-3; 9 bases are a match to TRBD2. The CDR3 spans 16 residues. J lost 2 bases, V lost 2 bases, and 5 bases had no gene match. Germline CDR1 is ENHRY and CDR2 is SYGVKD. CDR3 coding DNA: TGTGCCATCAGTGAGGGGCGGGGGGGCCACACAGATACGCAGTATTTT. As protein: CAISEGRGGHTDTQYF.

The CDR3 spells CASSSSLFGELFF. The CDR3 DNA is TGTGCCAGCAGCTCCTCCCTGTTCGGGGAGCTGTTTTTT. The V gene is TRBV6-5, the J gene TRBJ2-2; D is uncertain. This CDR3 region has 13 residues. In germline, CDR1 is MNHEY, CDR2 SVGAGI. Deletions cut 6 bases from V and 7 bases from J, with 12 bases between.

The gene calls are TRBV5-1 and TRBJ2-7, with 8 bases identical to TRBD1. The CDR3 totals 15 residues. Germline V gives CDR1 SGHRS, CDR2 YFSETQ. Trimming took 4 bases from V and 4 from J; bases not matched to a gene: 10. The chain's CDR3 is CASSPGGAFKYEQYF. The DNA for the CDR3 is TGCGCCAGCAGCCCAGGGGGCGCTTTTAAATACGAGCAGTACTTC.

V gene TRBV9 combines with J gene TRBJ2-7; tentative D call: TRBD2 (6 bases). V lost 5 bases to trimming and J lost 0 bases, with 18 bases between them. Germline loops: CDR1 SGDLS, CDR2 YYNGEE. This CDR3 contains 16 residues. CDR3 residues: CASSLSVGRSSYEQYF. CDR3 nucleotide sequence: TGTGCCAGCAGTTTATCTGTGGGGAGGAGCTCCTACGAGCAGTACTTC.

The chain recombines TRBV15 with TRBJ1-6; D is undetermined. The CDR3 length is 17 residues. V was clipped by 3 bases and J by 0 bases, with 12 bases between them. Germline-derived CDR1 and CDR2 are LNHNV and YYDKDF (reference sequence). The CDR3 region is CATSRTQLSSYNSPLHF. The DNA of the CDR3 is TGTGCCACCAGCAGGACCCAATTGAGCTCCTATAATTCACCCCTCCACTTT.

The chain has TRBV9 and TRBJ2-1; D possibly uses TRBD1 or TRBD2 (5 bases each). The CDR3 is made up of 14 amino acids. Germline V gives CDR1 SGDLS, CDR2 YYNGEE. Trimming took off 0 bases at V and 3 bases at J, with 7 bases between the two ends. In DNA, the CDR3 is TGTGCCAGCAGCGTAGGGGACGACTACAATGAGCAGTTCTTC. It codes for CASSVGDDYNEQFF.

J is TRBJ2-3 and V is TRBV7-8; D might be TRBD2 (5 bases). The CDR3 is made up of 15 amino acids. The germline V and J ends were trimmed by 3 bases and 0 bases, with 10 bases remaining between them. Germline V gives CDR1 SGHVS, CDR2 FQNEAQ. The CDR3 nucleotides are TGTGCCAGCAGCTTCCGGACTTCTAGCACAGATACGCAGTATTTT. This encodes CASSFRTSSTDTQYF.

The rearrangement links TRBV28 to TRBJ1-2, with a possible D match to TRBD1 (5 bases). The CDR3 extends over 14 amino acids. The V end was cut by 6 bases, the J end by 4 bases, with 15 bases between. Germline V lookup: CDR1 MDHEN, CDR2 SYDVKM. CDR3 bases: TGTGCCAGCAGACCTTCCGGGGGGTCCTATGGCTACACCTTC. This encodes CASRPSGGSYGYTF.

The rearrangement links TRBV5-1 to TRBJ2-7; D might be TRBD2 (5 bases). CDR1 and CDR2 from the germline V gene are SGHRS and YFSETQ. CDR3 size: 14 residues. Trimming shortened V by 4 bases and J by 1 base, and 12 bases separated the two germline ends. This chain's CDR3 is CASSPVGSSYEQYF. The CDR3 DNA follows: TGCGCCAGCAGCCCCGTAGGGAGTTCCTACGAGCAGTACTTC.

The rearrangement uses TRBV24-1 and TRBJ2-3; no definite D call. Trimming removed 5 bases at V and 6 bases at J, with 14 bases between. CDR3 length equals 14 residues. In germline, CDR1 is KGHDR, CDR2 SFDVKD. This CDR3 reads CATSGAASADTQYF. In DNA, the CDR3 is TGTGCCACCAGTGGAGCAGCCTCCGCCGATACGCAGTATTTT.

This clonotype has only a few counts. V gene TRBV7-8 combines with J gene TRBJ1-2, with 7 bases that match TRBD1. The J segment lost 3 bases and the V segment lost 5 bases, leaving 0 bases of the junction unmatched. The CDR3 is 12 residues long. Germline assignment: CDR1 SGHVS and CDR2 FQNEAQ. CDR3 DNA: TGTGCCAGCAGCCAGGGGGACTATGGCTACACCTTC. Its protein product is CASSQGDYGYTF.

This sequence joins TRBV2 and TRBJ1-1; D is ambiguous. The CDR3 has 11 residues. Trimming removed 3 bases from V and 12 bases from J, with 11 bases in between. Germline V gene lookup returns CDR1 SNHLY and CDR2 FYNNEI. CDR3 region: CASSDDGIPFF. The CDR3 DNA reads as TGTGCCAGCAGTGACGACGGGATCCCTTTCTTT.

This clonotype was picked up many times. J is TRBJ2-7 and V is TRBV9; 8 positions agree with TRBD1. The CDR3 spans 15 residues. Unmatched junction bases numbered 4, after V lost 0 bases and J lost 2 bases. Germline assignment: CDR1 SGDLS and CDR2 YYNGEE. CDR3 DNA: TGTGCCAGCAGCGTAGGGGGACAGGCGACCTACGAGCAGTACTTC. It translates to CASSVGGQATYEQYF.

The chain combines TRBV24-1 with TRBJ2-7, with 8 bases matching TRBD1. This CDR3 is built from 13 residues. Trimming removed 4 bases from V and 2 bases from J; junction bases left unmatched: 0. Germline CDR1 and CDR2: KGHDR and SFDVKD. The CDR3 loop reads CATSEGQAYEQYF. Here the CDR3 DNA reads TGTGCCACCAGTGAGGGACAGGCCTACGAGCAGTACTTC.

This sequence joins TRBV2 and TRBJ2-5; weak D call: TRBD1 (6 bases). The CDR3 runs to 14 residues. Germline V lookup: CDR1 SNHLY, CDR2 FYNNEI. The ends were cut back, 5 bases at V and 5 bases at J, with 15 bases in the middle. This chain's CDR3 is CASSRNRVVETQYF. CDR3 sequence (DNA): TGTGCCAGCAGTAGGAACAGGGTTGTGGAGACCCAGTACTTC.

This clonotype has a single count. The rearrangement joins TRBV7-8 to TRBJ2-7, with 8 bases identical to TRBD2. V trimming: 4 bases; J trimming: 4 bases; junction bases outside the gene matches: 9. Germline loops: CDR1 SGHVS, CDR2 FQNEAQ. CDR3 length: 15 amino acids. CDR3 in DNA: TGTGCCAGCAGCTCTTTGAGAGGCGGGGGGTACGAGCAGTACTTC. Amino acid sequence: CASSSLRGGGYEQYF.

This chain uses TRBV7-3 with TRBJ2-5, with 8 bases lining up with TRBD2. There are 16 residues in the CDR3. Germline V gives CDR1 SGHTA, CDR2 FQGTGA. V trimming: 2 bases; J trimming: 4 bases; junction bases outside the gene matches: 9. CDR3 DNA: TGTGCCAGCAGCTTAGGATTAGAGCGGGAGACAGAGACCCAGTACTTC. It specifies CASSLGLERETETQYF.

There are many counts of this clonotype. A much larger clone differs from this one at a single base, so this may be a read error. The chain carries TRBV9 and TRBJ1-6; D possibly corresponds to TRBD1 (5 bases). CDR1 and CDR2 from the germline V gene are SGDLS and YYNGEE. The CDR3 loop spans 14 amino acids. CDR3 sequence: CASSEQVTNSPPHF. The CDR3 nucleotides are TGTGCCAGCAGCGAACAGGTGACTAATTCACCCCCCCACTTT.

This clonotype was observed many times. V usage is TRBV25-1 and J usage is TRBJ1-1; D unclear. The CDR3 contains 13 residues. Germline V gene lookup returns CDR1 MGHDK and CDR2 SYGVNS. Trimming removed 3 bases from V and 4 bases from J, with 9 bases in between. Written as DNA, the CDR3 is TGTGCCAGCAGTGATCCCTTTGGCACTGAAGCTTTCTTT. The encoded protein is CASSDPFGTEAFF.